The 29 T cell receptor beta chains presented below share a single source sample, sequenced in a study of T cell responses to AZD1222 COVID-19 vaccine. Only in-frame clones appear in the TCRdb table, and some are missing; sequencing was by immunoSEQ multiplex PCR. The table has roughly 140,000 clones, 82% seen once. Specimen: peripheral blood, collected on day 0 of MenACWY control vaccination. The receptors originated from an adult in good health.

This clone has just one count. CDR3 region: CASSPGPFLHF. CDR3 nucleotides: TGTGCCAGCAGCCCCGGACCCTTCCTCCACTTT. The gene calls are TRBV14 and TRBJ1-6; D gene uncertain. The V gene's germline CDR1 is SGHDN and CDR2 FVKESK. Trimming removed 4 bases at V and 15 bases at J, with 10 bases between. The CDR3 is made up of 11 amino acids.

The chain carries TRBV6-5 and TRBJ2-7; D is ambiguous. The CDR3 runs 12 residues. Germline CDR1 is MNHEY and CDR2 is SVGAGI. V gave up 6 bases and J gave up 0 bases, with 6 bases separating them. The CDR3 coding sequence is TGTGCCAGCAGCGAGCCCTCCTACGAGCAGTACTTC. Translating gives CASSEPSYEQYF.

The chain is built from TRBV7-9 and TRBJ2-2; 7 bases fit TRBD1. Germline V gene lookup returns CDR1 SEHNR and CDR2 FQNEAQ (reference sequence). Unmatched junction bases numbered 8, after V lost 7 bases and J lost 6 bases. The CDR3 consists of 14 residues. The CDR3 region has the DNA TGTGCCAGCACCGACAAACAGGGGCCCGGGGAGCTGTTTTTT. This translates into CASTDKQGPGELFF.

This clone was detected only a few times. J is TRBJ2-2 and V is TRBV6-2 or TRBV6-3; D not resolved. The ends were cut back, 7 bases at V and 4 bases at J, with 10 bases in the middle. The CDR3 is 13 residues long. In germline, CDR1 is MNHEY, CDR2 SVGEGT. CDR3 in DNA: TGTGCCAGCACCCCCCTGGGCACCGGGGAGCTGTTTTTT. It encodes CASTPLGTGELFF.

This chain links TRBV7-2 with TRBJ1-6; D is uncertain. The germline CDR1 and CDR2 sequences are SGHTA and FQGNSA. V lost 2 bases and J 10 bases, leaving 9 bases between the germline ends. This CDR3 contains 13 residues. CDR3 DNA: TGTGCCAGCAGCTTATACGTCGCGTCACCCCTCCACTTT. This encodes CASSLYVASPLHF.

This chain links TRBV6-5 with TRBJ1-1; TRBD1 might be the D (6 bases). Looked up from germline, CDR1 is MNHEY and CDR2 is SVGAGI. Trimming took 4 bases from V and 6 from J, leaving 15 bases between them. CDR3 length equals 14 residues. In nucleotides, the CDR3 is TGTGCCAGCAGTTCGGGGGGGCGGGTGTCTGAAGCTTTCTTT. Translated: CASSSGGRVSEAFF.

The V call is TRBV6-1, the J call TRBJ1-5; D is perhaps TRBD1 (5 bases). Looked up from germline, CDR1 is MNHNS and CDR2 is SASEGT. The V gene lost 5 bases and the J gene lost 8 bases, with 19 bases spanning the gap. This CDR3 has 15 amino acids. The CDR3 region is CASSSRAGSREPQHF. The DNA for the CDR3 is TGTGCCAGCAGTTCCCGGGCAGGGAGTAGGGAGCCCCAGCATTTT.

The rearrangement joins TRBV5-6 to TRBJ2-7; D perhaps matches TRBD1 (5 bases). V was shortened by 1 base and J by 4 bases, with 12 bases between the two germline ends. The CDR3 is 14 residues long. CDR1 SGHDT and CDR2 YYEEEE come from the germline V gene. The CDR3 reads CASSLQQARYEQYF. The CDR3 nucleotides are TGTGCCAGCAGCTTGCAACAGGCCAGGTACGAGCAGTACTTC.

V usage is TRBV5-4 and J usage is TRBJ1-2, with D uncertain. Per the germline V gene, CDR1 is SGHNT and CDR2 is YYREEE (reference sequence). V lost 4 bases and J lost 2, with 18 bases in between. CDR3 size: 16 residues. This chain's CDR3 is CASSLRSGHGNYGYTF. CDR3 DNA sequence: TGTGCCAGCAGCCTCCGATCGGGCCACGGAAACTATGGCTACACCTTC. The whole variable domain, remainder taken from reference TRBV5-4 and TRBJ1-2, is ETGVTQSPTHLIKTRGQQVTLRCSSQSGHNTVSWYQQALGQGPQFIFQYYREEENGRGNFPPRFSGLQFPNYSSELNVNALELDDSALYLCASSLRSGHGNYGYTFGSGTRLTVV.

The DNA of the CDR3 is TGTGCCAGCAGTTTACCTCGTAGGGCCAGAGGTAGCAATCAGCCCCAGCATTTT. It specifies CASSLPRRARGSNQPQHF. The rearrangement uses TRBV28 and TRBJ1-5; D unresolved. This CDR3 is built from 18 residues. The germline V gene encodes CDR1 MDHEN and CDR2 SYDVKM. Between the trimmed V and J ends, which lost 2 bases and 0 bases, there was a span of 17 bases.

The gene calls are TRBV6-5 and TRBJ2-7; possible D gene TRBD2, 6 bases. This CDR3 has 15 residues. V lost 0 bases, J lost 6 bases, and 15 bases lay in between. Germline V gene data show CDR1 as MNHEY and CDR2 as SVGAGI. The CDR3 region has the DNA TGTGCCAGCAGTTACTCGGGGACTGGGCTCGGCGAGCAGTACGTC. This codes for CASSYSGTGLGEQYV.

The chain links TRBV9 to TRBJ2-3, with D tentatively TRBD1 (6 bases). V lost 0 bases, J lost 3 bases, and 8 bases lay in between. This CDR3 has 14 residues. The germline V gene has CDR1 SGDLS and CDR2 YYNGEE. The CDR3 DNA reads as TGTGCCAGCAGCGTAGGTAGGGGGACAGATACGCAGTATTTT. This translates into CASSVGRGTDTQYF.

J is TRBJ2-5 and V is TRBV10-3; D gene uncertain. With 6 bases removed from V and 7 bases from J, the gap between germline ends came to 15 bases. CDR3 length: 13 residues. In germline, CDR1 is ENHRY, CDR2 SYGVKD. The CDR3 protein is CAISPGPPTTQYF. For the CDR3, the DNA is TGTGCCATCAGCCCGGGCCCCCCAACGACCCAGTACTTC.

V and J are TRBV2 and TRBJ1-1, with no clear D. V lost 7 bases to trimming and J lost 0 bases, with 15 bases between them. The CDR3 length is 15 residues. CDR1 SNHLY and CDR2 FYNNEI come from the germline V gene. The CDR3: CASKALTAVNTEAFF. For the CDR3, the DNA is TGTGCCAGCAAGGCGCTAACCGCCGTGAACACTGAAGCTTTCTTT. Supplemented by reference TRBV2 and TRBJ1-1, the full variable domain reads EPEVTQTPSHQVTQMGQEVILRCVPISNHLYFYWYRQILGQKVEFLVSFYNNEISEKSEIFDDQFSVERPDGSNFTLKIRSTKLEDSAMYFCASKALTAVNTEAFFGQGTRLTVV.

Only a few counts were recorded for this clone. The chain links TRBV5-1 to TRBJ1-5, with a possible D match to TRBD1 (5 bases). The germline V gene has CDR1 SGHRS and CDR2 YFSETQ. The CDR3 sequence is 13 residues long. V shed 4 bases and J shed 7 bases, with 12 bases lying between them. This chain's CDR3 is CASSEGPGQPQHF. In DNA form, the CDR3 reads TGCGCCAGCAGCGAGGGACCAGGGCAGCCCCAGCATTTT.

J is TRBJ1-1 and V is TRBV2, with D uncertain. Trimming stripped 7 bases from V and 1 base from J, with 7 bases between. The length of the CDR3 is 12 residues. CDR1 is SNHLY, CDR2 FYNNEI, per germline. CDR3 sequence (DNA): TGTGCCAGCACGTATTCGAACACTGAAGCTTTCTTT. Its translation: CASTYSNTEAFF.

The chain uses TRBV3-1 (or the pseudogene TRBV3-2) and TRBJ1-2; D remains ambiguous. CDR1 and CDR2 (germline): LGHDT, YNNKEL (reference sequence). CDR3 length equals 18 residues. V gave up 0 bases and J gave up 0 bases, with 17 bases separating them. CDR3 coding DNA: TGTGCCAGCAGCCAAGAAACTATGAGGTTGGAAGCTAACTATGGCTACACCTTC. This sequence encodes CASSQETMRLEANYGYTF.

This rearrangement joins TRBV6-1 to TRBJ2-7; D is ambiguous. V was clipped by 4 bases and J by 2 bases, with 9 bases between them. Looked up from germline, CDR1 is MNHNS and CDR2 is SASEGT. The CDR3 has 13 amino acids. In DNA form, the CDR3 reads TGTGCCAGCAGTGTCGGGCCACCCTACGAGCAGTACGTC. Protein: CASSVGPPYEQYV.

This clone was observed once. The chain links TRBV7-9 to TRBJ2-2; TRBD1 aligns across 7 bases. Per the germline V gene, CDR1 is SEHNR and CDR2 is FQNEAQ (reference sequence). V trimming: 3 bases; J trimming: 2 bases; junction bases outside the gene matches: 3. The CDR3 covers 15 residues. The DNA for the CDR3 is TGTGCCAGCAGCTTCCGGGACAGCAACACCGGGGAGCTGTTTTTT. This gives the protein CASSFRDSNTGELFF.

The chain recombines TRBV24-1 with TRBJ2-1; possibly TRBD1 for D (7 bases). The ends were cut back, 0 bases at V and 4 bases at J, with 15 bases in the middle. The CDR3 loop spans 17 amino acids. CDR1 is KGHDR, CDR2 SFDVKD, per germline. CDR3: CATSDLQRTGGYNEQFF. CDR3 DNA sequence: TGTGCCACCAGTGATTTGCAAAGGACAGGAGGGTACAATGAGCAGTTCTTC.

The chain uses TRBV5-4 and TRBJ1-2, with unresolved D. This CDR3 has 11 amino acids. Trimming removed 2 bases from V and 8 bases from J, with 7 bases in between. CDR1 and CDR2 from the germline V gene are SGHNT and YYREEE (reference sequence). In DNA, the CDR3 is TGTGCCAGCAGCTTCGATGGGGGCTACACCTTC. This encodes CASSFDGGYTF.

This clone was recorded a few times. The DNA of the CDR3 is TGTGCCAGCAGCCGGACTAGCGGGGGGGCCCACAATGAGCAGTTCTTC. This translates into CASSRTSGGAHNEQFF. The chain combines TRBV7-9 with TRBJ2-1; the match to TRBD2 covers 15 bases. Trimming took 5 bases from V and 5 from J; bases not matched to a gene: 4. CDR1 is SEHNR, CDR2 FQNEAQ, per germline (reference sequence). The CDR3 sequence is 16 residues long.

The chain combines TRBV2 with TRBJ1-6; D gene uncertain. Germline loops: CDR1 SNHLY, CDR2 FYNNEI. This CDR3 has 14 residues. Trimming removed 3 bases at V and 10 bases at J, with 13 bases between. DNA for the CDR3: TGTGCCAGCAGTGATGACCGCCCTGGGTCACCCCTCCACTTT. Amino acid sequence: CASSDDRPGSPLHF. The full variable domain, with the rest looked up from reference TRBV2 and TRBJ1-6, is EPEVTQTPSHQVTQMGQEVILRCVPISNHLYFYWYRQILGQKVEFLVSFYNNEISEKSEIFDDQFSVERPDGSNFTLKIRSTKLEDSAMYFCASSDDRPGSPLHFGNGTRLTVT.

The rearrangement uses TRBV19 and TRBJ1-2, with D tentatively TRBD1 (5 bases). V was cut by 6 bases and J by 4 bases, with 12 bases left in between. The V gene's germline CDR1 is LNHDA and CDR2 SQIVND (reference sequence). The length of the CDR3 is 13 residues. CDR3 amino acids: CASRHGTAYGYTF. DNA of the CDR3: TGTGCCAGTAGGCACGGGACGGCCTATGGCTACACCTTC. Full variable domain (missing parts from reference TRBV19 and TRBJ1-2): DGGITQSPKYLFRKEGQNVTLSCEQNLNHDAMYWYRQDPGQGLRLIYYSQIVNDFQKGDIAEGYSVSREKKESFPLTVTSAQKNPTAFYLCASRHGTAYGYTFGSGTRLTVV.

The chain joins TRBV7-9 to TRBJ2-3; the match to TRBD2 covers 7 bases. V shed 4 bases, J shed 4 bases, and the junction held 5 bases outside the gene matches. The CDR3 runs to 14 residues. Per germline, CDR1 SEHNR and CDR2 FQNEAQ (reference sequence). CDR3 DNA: TGTGCCAGCAGCTCAGGGAGGGCCCCAGATACGCAGTATTTT. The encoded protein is CASSSGRAPDTQYF. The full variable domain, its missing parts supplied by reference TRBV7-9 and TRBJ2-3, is DTGVSQNPRHKITKRGQNVTFRCDPISEHNRLYWYRQTLGQGPEFLTYFQNEAQLEKSRLLSDRFSAERPKGSFSTLEIQRTEQGDSAMYLCASSSGRAPDTQYFGPGTRLTVL.

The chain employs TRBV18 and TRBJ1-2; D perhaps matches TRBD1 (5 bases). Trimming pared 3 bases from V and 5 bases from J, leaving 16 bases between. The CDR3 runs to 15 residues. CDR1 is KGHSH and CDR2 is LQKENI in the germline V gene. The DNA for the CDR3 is TGTGCCAGCTCACCGGACAAGCTCGCCCTTTATGGCTACACCTTC. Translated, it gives CASSPDKLALYGYTF.

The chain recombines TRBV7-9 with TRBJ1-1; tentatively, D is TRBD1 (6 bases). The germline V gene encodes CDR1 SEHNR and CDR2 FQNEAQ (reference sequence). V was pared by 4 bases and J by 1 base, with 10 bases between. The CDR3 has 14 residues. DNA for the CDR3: TGTGCCAGCAGCTCCACAGGGTGGAACACTGAAGCTTTCTTT. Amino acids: CASSSTGWNTEAFF.

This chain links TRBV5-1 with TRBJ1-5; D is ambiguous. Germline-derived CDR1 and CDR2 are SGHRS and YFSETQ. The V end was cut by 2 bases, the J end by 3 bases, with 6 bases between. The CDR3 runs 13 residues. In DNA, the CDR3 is TGCGCCAGCAGCTTAGGACCCAATCAGCCCCAGCATTTT. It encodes CASSLGPNQPQHF.

The CDR3 DNA reads as TGCGCCAGCAGCTTGACAGGGGGAGGCGAGCAGTACGTC. It specifies CASSLTGGGEQYV. The chain is built from TRBV5-1 and TRBJ2-7, with 8 bases aligning to TRBD1. Germline CDR1 and CDR2: SGHRS and YFSETQ. This CDR3 has 13 amino acids. V lost 1 base to trimming and J lost 6 bases; unmatched junction nucleotides: 3.